What follows are 8 T cell receptor beta chains derived from one specimen sequenced in a study of shared clonotypes between healthy human individuals. Only in-frame clones appear in the TCRdb table, and some are missing; sequencing was by immunoSEQ multiplex PCR. The sample lists approximately 2,200,000 clones; around 93% were seen once. As defined, naive CD8 cells were CD45RO-negative and positively selected for CCR7, with terminally differentiated effector memory CD45RA+ cells excluded. The specimen sequenced was naive CD8+ T cells from PBMCs. Receptors originate from a man aged 18 to 30 in good health. Some clones in this sample may be carry-over from other donors' samples.

J is TRBJ1-2 and V is TRBV19; unclear D gene. V lost 4 bases and J lost 3, with 12 bases in between. Germline V gene sequence: CDR1 LNHDA, CDR2 SQIVND (reference sequence). The CDR3 totals 14 residues. CDR3 DNA sequence: TGTGCCAGTAGTACCCGGGGAGACTACTATGGCTACACCTTC. This sequence encodes CASSTRGDYYGYTF.

The genes are TRBV4-1 and TRBJ1-3, with 7 bases fitting TRBD1. V trimming: 2 bases; J trimming: 0 bases; junction bases outside the gene matches: 7. Looked up from germline, CDR1 is MGHRA and CDR2 is YSYEKL. The CDR3 loop spans 17 amino acids. The CDR3, as DNA: TGCGCCAGCAGCCAATATCCGGGACAGCTCTCTGGAAACACCATATATTTT. Translated, it gives CASSQYPGQLSGNTIYF.

The genes are TRBV4-3 and TRBJ2-1; 11 bases agree with TRBD2. Germline V lookup: CDR1 LGHNA, CDR2 YSLEER. The CDR3 consists of 14 residues. With V trimmed by 7 bases and J by 10 bases, 9 bases remained unmatched. The CDR3 protein is CASNPGLAVGEQFF. The DNA of the CDR3 is TGCGCCAGCAATCCGGGACTAGCGGTCGGGGAGCAGTTCTTC.

This chain connects TRBV7-6 to TRBJ2-7; D unresolved. Trimming removed 6 bases at V and 3 bases at J, with 9 bases between. CDR1 and CDR2 from the germline V gene are SGHVS and FNYEAQ. This CDR3 contains 12 residues. The CDR3 bases are TGTGCCAGCAGTTCGCTCATCTACGAGCAGTACTTC. As protein: CASSSLIYEQYF.

V gene TRBV10-3 combines with J gene TRBJ2-7; D remains unclear. Trimming shortened V by 0 bases and J by 2 bases, and 11 bases separated the two germline ends. There are 15 residues in the CDR3. Germline V gene sequence: CDR1 ENHRY, CDR2 SYGVKD. The CDR3 DNA is TGTGCCATCAGTGAGTCGGTGGTCCTTCCCTACGAGCAGTACTTC. Protein sequence: CAISESVVLPYEQYF.

The rearrangement joins TRBV27 to TRBJ2-3; 7 bases fit TRBD2. The V gene's germline CDR1 is MNHEY and CDR2 SMNVEV (reference sequence). The length of the CDR3 is 14 residues. V lost 4 bases, J lost 4 bases, and 5 bases stayed unmatched. CDR3 in amino acids: CASSWTRRPDTQYF. CDR3 DNA sequence: TGTGCCAGCAGTTGGACTAGGAGGCCAGATACGCAGTATTTT.

This clone has just one count. The V gene is TRBV28, the J gene TRBJ2-3, with TRBD2 identical over 11 bases. The germline V gene has CDR1 MDHEN and CDR2 SYDVKM. There are 14 residues in the CDR3. The trim removed 10 bases at V and 5 bases at J, leaving 8 bases unmatched. The CDR3: CAITLAGVEDTQYF. CDR3 nucleotides: TGTGCCATTACACTAGCGGGAGTTGAAGATACGCAGTATTTT.

This chain links TRBV7-9 with TRBJ2-7, with D unresolved. The V gene's germline CDR1 is SEHNR and CDR2 FQNEAQ (reference sequence). V lost 2 bases to trimming and J lost 5 bases, with 13 bases between them. There are 14 residues in the CDR3. Here the CDR3 reads CASSLPGRPNEQYF. The DNA for the CDR3 is TGTGCCAGCAGCTTACCTGGCAGGCCGAACGAGCAGTACTTC.